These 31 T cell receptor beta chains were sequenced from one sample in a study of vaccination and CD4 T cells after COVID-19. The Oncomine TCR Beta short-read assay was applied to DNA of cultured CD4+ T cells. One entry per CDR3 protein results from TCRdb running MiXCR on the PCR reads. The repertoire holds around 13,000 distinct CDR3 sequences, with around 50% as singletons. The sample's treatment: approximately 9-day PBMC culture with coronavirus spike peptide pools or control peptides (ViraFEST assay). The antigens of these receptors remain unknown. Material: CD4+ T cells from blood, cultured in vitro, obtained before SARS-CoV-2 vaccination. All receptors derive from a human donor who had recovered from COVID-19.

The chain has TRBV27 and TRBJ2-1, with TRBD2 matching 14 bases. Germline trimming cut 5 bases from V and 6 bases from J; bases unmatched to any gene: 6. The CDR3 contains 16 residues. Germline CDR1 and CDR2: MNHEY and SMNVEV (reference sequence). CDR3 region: CASSRGTSGRTNEQFF. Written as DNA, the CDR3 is TGTGCCAGCAGTCGAGGGACTAGCGGGAGAACCAATGAGCAGTTCTTC.

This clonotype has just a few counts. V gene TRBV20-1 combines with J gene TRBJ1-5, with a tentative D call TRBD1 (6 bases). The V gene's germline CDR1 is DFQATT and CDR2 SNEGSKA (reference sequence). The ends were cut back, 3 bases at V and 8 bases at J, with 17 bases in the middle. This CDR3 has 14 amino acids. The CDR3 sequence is CSASRGAASEPQHF. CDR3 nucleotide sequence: TGCAGTGCTAGTAGGGGGGCCGCCTCGGAGCCCCAGCATTTT.

CDR3 in DNA: TGTGCCAGTCGAGGGACTTTGGGAACAGATACGCAGTATTTT. Encoded protein: CASRGTLGTDTQYF. This chain links TRBV19 with TRBJ2-3, with D perhaps TRBD2 (6 bases). This CDR3 contains 14 residues. The germline CDR1 and CDR2 sequences are LNHDA and SQIVND (reference sequence). V lost 8 bases and J lost 3, with 15 bases in between.

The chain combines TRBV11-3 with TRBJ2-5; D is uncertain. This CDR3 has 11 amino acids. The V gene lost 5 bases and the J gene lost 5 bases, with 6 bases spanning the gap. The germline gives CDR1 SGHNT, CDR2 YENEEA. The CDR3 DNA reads TGTGCCAGCAGCCCCGGGGAGACCCAGTACTTC. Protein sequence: CASSPGETQYF.

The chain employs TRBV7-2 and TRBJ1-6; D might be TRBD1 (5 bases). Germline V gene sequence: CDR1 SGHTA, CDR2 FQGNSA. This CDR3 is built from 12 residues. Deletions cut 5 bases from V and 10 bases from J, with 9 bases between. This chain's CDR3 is CASSAGSSPLHF. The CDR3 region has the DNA TGTGCCAGCAGCGCAGGGTCCTCACCCCTCCACTTT. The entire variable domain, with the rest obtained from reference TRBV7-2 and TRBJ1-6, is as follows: GAGVSQSPSNKVTEKGKDVELRCDPISGHTALYWYRQSLGQGLEFLIYFQGNSAPDKSGLPSDRFSAERTGGSVSTLTIQRTQQEDSAVYLCASSAGSSPLHFGNGTRLTVT.

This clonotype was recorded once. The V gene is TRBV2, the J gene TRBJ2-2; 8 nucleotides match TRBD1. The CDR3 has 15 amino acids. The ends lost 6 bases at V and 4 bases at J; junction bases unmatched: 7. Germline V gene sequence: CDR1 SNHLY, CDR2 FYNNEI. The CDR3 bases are TGTGCCAGCAGCACCGGGACAGGTGCCACCGGGGAGCTGTTTTTT. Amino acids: CASSTGTGATGELFF.

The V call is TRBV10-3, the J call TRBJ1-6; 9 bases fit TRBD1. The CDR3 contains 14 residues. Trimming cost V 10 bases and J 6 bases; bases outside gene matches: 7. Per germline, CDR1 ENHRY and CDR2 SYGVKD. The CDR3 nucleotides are TGTGCCACACAACTGGACAGGGGTAATTCACCCCTCCACTTT. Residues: CATQLDRGNSPLHF.

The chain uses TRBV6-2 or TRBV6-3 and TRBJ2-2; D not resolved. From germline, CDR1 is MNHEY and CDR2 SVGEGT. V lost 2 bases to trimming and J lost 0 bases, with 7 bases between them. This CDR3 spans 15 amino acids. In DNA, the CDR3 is TGTGCCAGCAGTTACAACAAAGCGAACACCGGGGAGCTGTTTTTT. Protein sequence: CASSYNKANTGELFF.

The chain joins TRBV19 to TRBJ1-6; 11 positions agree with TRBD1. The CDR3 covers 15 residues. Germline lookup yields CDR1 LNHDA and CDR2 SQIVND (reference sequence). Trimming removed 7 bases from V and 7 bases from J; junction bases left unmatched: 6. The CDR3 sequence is CASMGTGGMNSPLHF. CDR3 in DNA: TGTGCCAGTATGGGGACAGGGGGGATGAATTCACCCCTCCACTTT.

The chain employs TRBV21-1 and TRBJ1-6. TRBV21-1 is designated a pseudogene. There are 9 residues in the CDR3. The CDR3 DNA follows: TGTGCCAGCATCATCGCCCTCCACTTT. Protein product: CASIIALHF.

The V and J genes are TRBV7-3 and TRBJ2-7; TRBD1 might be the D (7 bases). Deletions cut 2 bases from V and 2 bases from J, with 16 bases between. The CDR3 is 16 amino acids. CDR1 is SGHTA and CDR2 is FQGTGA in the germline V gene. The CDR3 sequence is CASSLLGRGVPYEQYF. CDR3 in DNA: TGTGCCAGCAGCTTACTCGGCAGGGGGGTTCCCTACGAGCAGTACTTC.

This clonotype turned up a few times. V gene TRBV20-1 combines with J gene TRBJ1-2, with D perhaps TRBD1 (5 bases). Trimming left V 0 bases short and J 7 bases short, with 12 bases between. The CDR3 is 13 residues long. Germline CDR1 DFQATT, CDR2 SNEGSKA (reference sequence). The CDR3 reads CSARDGGRGGYTF. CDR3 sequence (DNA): TGCAGTGCTAGAGACGGGGGACGGGGTGGCTACACCTTC.

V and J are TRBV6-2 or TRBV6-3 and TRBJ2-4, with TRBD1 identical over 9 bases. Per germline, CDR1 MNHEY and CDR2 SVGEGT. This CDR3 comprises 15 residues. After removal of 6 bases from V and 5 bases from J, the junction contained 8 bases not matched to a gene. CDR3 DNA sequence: TGTGCCAGCAGGCCTACAGGGGGCAGGCAAAACATTCAGTACTTC. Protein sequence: CASRPTGGRQNIQYF.

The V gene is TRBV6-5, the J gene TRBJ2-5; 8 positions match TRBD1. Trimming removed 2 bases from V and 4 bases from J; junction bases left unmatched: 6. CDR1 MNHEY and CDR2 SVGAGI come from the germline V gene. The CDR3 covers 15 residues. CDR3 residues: CASSYPEGQVETQYF. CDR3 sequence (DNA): TGTGCCAGCAGTTACCCGGAGGGACAGGTAGAGACCCAGTACTTC.

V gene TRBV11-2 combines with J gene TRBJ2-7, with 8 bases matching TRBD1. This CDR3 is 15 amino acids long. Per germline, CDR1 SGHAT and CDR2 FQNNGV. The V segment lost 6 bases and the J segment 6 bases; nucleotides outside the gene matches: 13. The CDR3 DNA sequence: TGTGCCAGCAGTCCTTCAGGGGACAGGAGCAGCGAGCAGTACTTC. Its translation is CASSPSGDRSSEQYF.

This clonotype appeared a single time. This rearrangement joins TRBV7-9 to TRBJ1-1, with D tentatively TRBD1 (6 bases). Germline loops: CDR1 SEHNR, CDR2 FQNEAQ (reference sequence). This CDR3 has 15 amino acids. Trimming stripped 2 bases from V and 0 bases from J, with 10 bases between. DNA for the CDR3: TGTGCCAGCAGCTTAAGTGGACAGATGAACACTGAAGCTTTCTTT. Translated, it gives CASSLSGQMNTEAFF.

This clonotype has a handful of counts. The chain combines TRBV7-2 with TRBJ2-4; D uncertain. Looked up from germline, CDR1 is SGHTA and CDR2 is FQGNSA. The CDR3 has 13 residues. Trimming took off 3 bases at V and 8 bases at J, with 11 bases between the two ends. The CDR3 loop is CASSFGGWDIQYF. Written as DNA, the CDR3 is TGTGCCAGCAGCTTCGGTGGGTGGGACATTCAGTACTTC.

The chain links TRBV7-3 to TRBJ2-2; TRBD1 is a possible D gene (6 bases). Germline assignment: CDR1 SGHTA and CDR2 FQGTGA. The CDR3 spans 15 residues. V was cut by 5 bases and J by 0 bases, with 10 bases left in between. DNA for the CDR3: TGTGCCAGCAGCCTCGGACAGCCGAACACCGGGGAGCTGTTTTTT. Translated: CASSLGQPNTGELFF.

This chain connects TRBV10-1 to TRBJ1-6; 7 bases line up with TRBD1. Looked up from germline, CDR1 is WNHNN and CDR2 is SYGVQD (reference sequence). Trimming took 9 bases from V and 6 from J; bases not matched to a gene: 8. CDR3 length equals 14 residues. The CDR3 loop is CASTRDSSNSPLHF. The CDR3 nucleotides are TGCGCCAGTACTAGGGACAGTTCTAATTCACCCCTCCACTTT.

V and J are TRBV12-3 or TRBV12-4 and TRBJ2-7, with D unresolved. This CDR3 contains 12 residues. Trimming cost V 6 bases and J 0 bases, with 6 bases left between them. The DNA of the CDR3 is TGTGCCAGCAGCACCACCTCCTACGAGCAGTACTTC. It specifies CASSTTSYEQYF.

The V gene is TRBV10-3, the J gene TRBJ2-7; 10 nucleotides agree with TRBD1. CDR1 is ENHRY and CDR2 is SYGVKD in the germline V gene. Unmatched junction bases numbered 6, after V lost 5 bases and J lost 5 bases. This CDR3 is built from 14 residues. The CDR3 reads CAISTGQGGNEQYF. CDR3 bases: TGTGCCATCAGTACCGGACAGGGGGGAAACGAGCAGTACTTC.

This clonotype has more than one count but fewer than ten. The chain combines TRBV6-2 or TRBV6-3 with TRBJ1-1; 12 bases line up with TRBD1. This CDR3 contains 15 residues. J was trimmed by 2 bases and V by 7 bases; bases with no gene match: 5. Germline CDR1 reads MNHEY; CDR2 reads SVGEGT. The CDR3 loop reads CASTPGTGGNTEAFF. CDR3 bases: TGTGCCAGCACCCCTGGGACAGGGGGCAACACTGAAGCTTTCTTT.

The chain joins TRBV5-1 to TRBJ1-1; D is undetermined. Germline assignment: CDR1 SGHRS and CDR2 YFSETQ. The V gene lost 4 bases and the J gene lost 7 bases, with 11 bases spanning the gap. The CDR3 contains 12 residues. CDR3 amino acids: CASSPRADEAFF. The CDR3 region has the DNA TGCGCCAGCAGCCCCAGAGCAGATGAAGCTTTCTTT.

The CDR3 sequence: CASTTMNTIYF. As DNA, the CDR3 is TGTGCCAGCACCACCATGAACACCATATATTTT. The rearrangement links TRBV12-3 or TRBV12-4 to TRBJ1-3; no clear D. The CDR3 totals 11 residues. Trimming removed 7 bases from V and 7 bases from J, with 8 bases in between.

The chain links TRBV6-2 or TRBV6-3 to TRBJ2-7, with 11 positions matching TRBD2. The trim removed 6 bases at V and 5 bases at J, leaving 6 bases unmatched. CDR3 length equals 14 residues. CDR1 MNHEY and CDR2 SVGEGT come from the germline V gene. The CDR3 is CASSRPGLADEQYF. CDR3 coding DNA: TGTGCCAGCAGCCGTCCGGGACTAGCGGACGAGCAGTACTTC.

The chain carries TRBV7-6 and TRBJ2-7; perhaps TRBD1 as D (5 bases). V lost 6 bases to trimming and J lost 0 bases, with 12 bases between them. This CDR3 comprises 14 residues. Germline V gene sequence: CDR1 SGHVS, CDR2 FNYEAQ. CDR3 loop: CASRPQTASYEQYF. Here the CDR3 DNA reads TGTGCCAGCAGGCCCCAGACAGCCTCCTACGAGCAGTACTTC.

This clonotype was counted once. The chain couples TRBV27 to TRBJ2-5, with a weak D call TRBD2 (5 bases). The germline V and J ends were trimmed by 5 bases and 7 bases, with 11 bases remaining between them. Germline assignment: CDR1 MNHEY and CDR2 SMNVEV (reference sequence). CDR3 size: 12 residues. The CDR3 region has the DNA TGTGCCAGCAGTACAGAGGGCGGGACCCAGTACTTC. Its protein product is CASSTEGGTQYF.

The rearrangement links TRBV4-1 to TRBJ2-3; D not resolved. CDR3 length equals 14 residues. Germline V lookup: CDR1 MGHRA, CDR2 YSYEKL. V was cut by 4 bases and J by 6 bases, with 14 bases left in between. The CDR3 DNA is TGCGCCAGCAGCCCGCCCGGGCCTGGTGATACGCAGTATTTT. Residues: CASSPPGPGDTQYF.

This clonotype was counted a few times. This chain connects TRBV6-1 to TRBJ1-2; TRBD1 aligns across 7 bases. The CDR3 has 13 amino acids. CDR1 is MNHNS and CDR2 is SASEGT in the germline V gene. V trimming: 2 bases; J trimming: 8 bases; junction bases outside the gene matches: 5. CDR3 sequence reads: CASSELRDRGYTF. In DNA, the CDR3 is TGTGCCAGCAGTGAATTAAGGGACAGAGGCTACACCTTC.

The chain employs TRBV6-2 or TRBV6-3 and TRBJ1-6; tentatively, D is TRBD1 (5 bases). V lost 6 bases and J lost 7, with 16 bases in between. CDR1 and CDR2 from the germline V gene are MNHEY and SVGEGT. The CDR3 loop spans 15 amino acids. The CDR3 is CASRSAREVNSPLHF. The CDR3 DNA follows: TGTGCCAGCAGGTCTGCCAGGGAGGTCAATTCACCCCTCCACTTT.

Written as DNA, the CDR3 is TGTGCCAGCAGCCGCCCGACTAGTGGGGCCGGAGAGACCCAGTACTTC. Protein: CASSRPTSGAGETQYF. The genes are TRBV5-6 and TRBJ2-5, with a possible D match to TRBD2 (6 bases). CDR3 length: 16 amino acids. V shed 4 bases and J shed 4 bases, with 20 bases lying between them. Germline V gives CDR1 SGHDT, CDR2 YYEEEE.